The next 8 T cell receptor beta chains were all read from a single sample in a study of PD-L1 blockade in urothelial cancer. Assay: immunoSEQ multiplex PCR; the TCRdb copy retains only in-frame clones and omits some. The sample has just under 30,000 clones, around nine tenths seen once. Specimen: PBMCs, collected around atezolizumab (anti-PD-L1) treatment. These receptors were taken from a man in his fifties or sixties with urothelial cancer.

The rearrangement links TRBV28 to TRBJ1-6, with a possible D match to TRBD1 (6 bases). Germline-derived CDR1 and CDR2 are MDHEN and SYDVKM. The CDR3 contains 15 residues. The germline V and J ends were trimmed by 5 bases and 10 bases, with 18 bases remaining between them. CDR3 sequence (DNA): TGTGCCAGCAGTCGGGTCCACAGGGTCGGGTCACCCCTCCACTTT. Protein sequence: CASSRVHRVGSPLHF.

This chain uses TRBV25-1 with TRBJ1-2, with D hard to call. Germline loops: CDR1 MGHDK, CDR2 SYGVNS. CDR3 length equals 11 residues. V was trimmed by 3 bases and J by 4 bases, leaving 3 bases between them. CDR3 sequence (DNA): TGTGCCAGCAGTGATCGCTATGGCTACACCTTC. It translates to CASSDRYGYTF.

V is TRBV27 and J is TRBJ1-6, with D maybe TRBD1 (6 bases). This CDR3 is built from 15 residues. Germline V CDR1 and CDR2: MNHEY, SMNVEV (reference sequence). The ends were cut back, 6 bases at V and 5 bases at J, with 14 bases in the middle. CDR3 DNA: TGTGCCAGCAGAGCCAGGGGCTCAAATAATTCACCCCTCCACTTT. Its translation: CASRARGSNNSPLHF.

The chain joins TRBV10-1 to TRBJ2-7, with a possible D match to TRBD2 (5 bases). This CDR3 comprises 13 residues. Germline CDR1 WNHNN, CDR2 SYGVQD (reference sequence). The ends were cut back, 3 bases at V and 7 bases at J, with 13 bases in the middle. The CDR3 coding sequence is TGCGCCAGCAGTGATCTGGTGACGGGAGAGCAGTACTTC. It is translated as CASSDLVTGEQYF.

The chain joins TRBV7-2 to TRBJ2-1, with a tentative D call TRBD2 (6 bases). From germline, CDR1 is SGHTA and CDR2 FQGNSA. CDR3 length: 18 residues. Trimming removed 2 bases at V and 6 bases at J, with 23 bases between. Written as DNA, the CDR3 is TGTGCCAGCAGCTTAAAAGCGACAGCACGAGGAGGGATCAATGAGCAGTTCTTC. Translated: CASSLKATARGGINEQFF.

V is TRBV29-1 and J is TRBJ2-1; 10 bases align to TRBD1. The CDR3 is 14 residues long. Trimming at V came to 4 bases and at J to 4 bases, leaving 4 bases not matched to a gene. Germline V gives CDR1 SQVTM, CDR2 ANQGSEA. This chain's CDR3 is CSVVGTGVYNEQFF. The CDR3 DNA reads TGCAGCGTTGTTGGGACAGGGGTGTACAATGAGCAGTTCTTC.

The chain carries TRBV4-2 and TRBJ2-5, with 13 positions matching TRBD2. Germline trimming cut 1 base from V and 5 bases from J; bases unmatched to any gene: 7. This CDR3 region has 17 residues. Germline V CDR1 and CDR2: LGHNA, YNFKEQ. The CDR3 bases are TGTGCCAGCAGCCAAGGAGGGCAGACTAGCGGGGGGGAGACCCAGTACTTC. Its protein is CASSQGGQTSGGETQYF.

The chain has TRBV7-2 and TRBJ2-3; 11 nucleotides agree with TRBD2. Germline-derived CDR1 and CDR2 are SGHTA and FQGNSA. V trimming: 5 bases; J trimming: 4 bases; junction bases outside the gene matches: 11. The CDR3 runs 17 residues. The CDR3 DNA follows: TGTGCCAGCAGCCGACGACTAGCGGGGCCGGGGGCAGATACGCAGTATTTT. As protein: CASSRRLAGPGADTQYF.